The rows below give T cell receptor beta chains drawn from one sample of a study of cytomegalovirus exposure and HLA in healthy donors. This table comes from immunoSEQ multiplex PCR, and its TCRdb copy is limited to in-frame clones, with some not included. The sample has roughly 250,000 clones, approximately 84% seen once. The sample taken for sequencing was PBMCs. These TCRs come from a woman between 35 and 50 years old in good health and CMV-seropositive. Both conserved end residues are part of each CDR3. Fields, in order: D gene, J gene, clone size, V gene, CDR3 protein, CDR3 DNA. The D gene is left open where the match is weak. Clone size is stated in some rows and not others, as once, few, many or a class when expanded.

TRBD1	TRBJ2-5	.	TRBV6-5	CASRIPGQGKTQYF	TGTGCCAGCAGAATACCGGGACAGGGCAAGACCCAGTACTTC
.	TRBJ1-1	.	TRBV28	CASSLGGESTEAFF	TGTGCCAGCAGTTTAGGAGGTGAAAGCACTGAAGCTTTCTTT
TRBD1	TRBJ1-1	.	TRBV7-8	CASSSGTGNTEAFF	TGTGCCAGCAGCTCCGGGACAGGGAACACTGAAGCTTTCTTT
TRBD2	TRBJ2-5	few	TRBV2	CASSDGIAGAEETQYF	TGTGCCAGCAGTGATGGTATAGCGGGAGCGGAGGAGACCCAGTACTTC
.	TRBJ2-1	.	TRBV5-4	CASSLSGANEQFF	TGTGCCAGCAGCTTGTCCGGAGCCAATGAGCAGTTCTTC
TRBD2	TRBJ2-2	.	TRBV19	CASSPAWGGWTGELFF	TGTGCCAGTAGTCCAGCCTGGGGGGGTTGGACCGGGGAGCTGTTTTTT
TRBD1	TRBJ1-2	.	TRBV5-6	CASSPTRQGSPTF	TGTGCCAGCAGCCCAACTCGACAGGGGTCCCCCACCTTC
TRBD2	TRBJ2-7	.	TRBV4-1	CASSQDWEGRHEQYF	TGCGCCAGCAGCCAAGATTGGGAGGGCCGCCACGAGCAGTACTTC
TRBD2	TRBJ2-1	.	TRBV30	CAWNGKLAASLNEQFF	TGTGCCTGGAACGGAAAACTAGCGGCCAGTCTCAATGAGCAGTTCTTC
TRBD1	TRBJ2-7	once	TRBV6-6	CASSYGQGAYEQYF	TGTGCCAGCAGTTATGGACAGGGGGCTTACGAGCAGTACTTC
.	TRBJ1-6	.	TRBV7-3	CASSLLTGFGSPLHF	TGTGCCAGCAGCTTATTAACCGGGTTTGGTTCACCCCTCCACTTT
.	TRBJ1-1	few	TRBV28	CASSSPDRPEAFF	TGTGCCAGCAGTTCTCCGGACAGACCTGAAGCTTTCTTT
.	TRBJ2-5	.	TRBV5-4	CASSLPGDEAETQYF	TGTGCCAGCAGCTTGCCAGGGGATGAAGCAGAGACCCAGTACTTC
.	TRBJ2-3	.	TRBV23-1	CASSPKLGQKEDTQYF	TGCGCCAGCAGTCCTAAACTCGGACAGAAGGAAGATACGCAGTATTTT
.	TRBJ2-7	few	TRBV5-6	CASSSSYEQYF	TGTGCCAGCAGCTCGTCCTACGAGCAGTACTTC
TRBD1	TRBJ2-1	once	TRBV7-6	CASSPRDRGAYNEQFF	TGTGCCAGCAGCCCGAGGGACAGGGGGGCCTACAATGAGCAGTTCTTC
.	TRBJ2-2	.	TRBV7-2	CASSLGGSAGELFF	TGTGCCAGCAGCTTGGGGGGTTCAGCCGGGGAGCTGTTTTTT
TRBD1	TRBJ1-2	.	TRBV27	CASSPSGTEYGYTF	TGTGCCAGCAGCCCATCCGGGACAGAATATGGCTACACCTTC
TRBD1	TRBJ2-7	.	TRBV28	CASTPAGTGNEQYF	TGTGCCAGCACACCCGCCGGGACAGGAAACGAGCAGTACTTC
TRBD1	TRBJ1-1	.	TRBV5-1	CASSSWTGGDTEAFF	TGCGCCAGCAGCTCCTGGACAGGGGGGGACACTGAAGCTTTCTTT
TRBD2	TRBJ2-5	.	TRBV4-3	CASSQDPILAGELRETQYF	TGCGCCAGCAGCCAAGATCCTATACTAGCGGGAGAGTTAAGAGAGACCCAGTACTTC
.	TRBJ2-7	.	TRBV5-1	CASSLVPDSEQYF	TGCGCCAGCAGCTTGGTGCCCGACAGCGAGCAGTACTTC
.	TRBJ1-1	.	TRBV4-2	CASSQETGTHMNTEAFF	TGTGCCAGCAGCCAAGAGACGGGGACACACATGAACACTGAAGCTTTCTTT